This T cell receptor (beta chain) was sequenced during a study of glioma-infiltrating T cells after dendritic cell vaccination. Overall study: Samples are from glioblastoma patients in Phase I and II dendritic cell vaccine trials. Patients received autologous tumor lysate-pulsed dendritic cell vaccination between about 2002 and 2013.

Remarks on this clone: The target antigen is unknown.

Study observations and caveats: Few patients contributed both blood and tumor specimens.

Input was 2 to 2.5 ug genomic DNA, or all available if less. Profiled with immunoSEQ multiplex PCR; TCRdb holds only in-frame clones, not every one. The sample has tens of thousands of clones; around 90% are singletons. The source of this sequence is a human donor with glioblastoma. The sequenced sample was blood, obtained before dendritic cell vaccination.

CDR3 sequence: CASSFGDRGEQYF. In DNA form, the CDR3 reads TGTGCCAGCAGCTTTGGAGACAGGGGCGAGCAGTACTTC. The chain carries TRBV11-2 and TRBJ2-7; 8 nucleotides line up with TRBD1. CDR3 size: 13 residues. Germline CDR1 reads SGHAT; CDR2 reads FQNNGV. J gave up 6 bases and V 3 bases, and 4 bases lay outside the gene matches.